The 28 T cell receptor beta chains below all came from one sample that was sequenced in a study of kidney transplant recipient with SARS-CoV-2 infection. From the reads, TCRdb called clonotypes with MiXCR, one entry per CDR3 protein. There are approximately 240,000 distinct CDR3 sequences in the sample; 25% to 35% occur only once, and nearly 7.5% lies in the top ten. The sample here was a blood sample, taken at baseline and on roughly day 120 from a kidney transplant recipient. The receptors come from a male patient in his thirties who had COVID-19 and was a kidney transplant recipient. A subset of T cells may come from the graft donor.

This clonotype was seen at least ten times. The V call is TRBV25-1, the J call TRBJ2-3; TRBD2 matches 13 bases. From germline, CDR1 is MGHDK and CDR2 SYGVNS. The CDR3 sequence is 17 residues long. The V gene end was trimmed by 2 bases and the J gene end by 2 bases; junction bases not matched to a gene: 4. This CDR3 reads CASSEPGLAGHTDTQYF. The CDR3 nucleotides are TGTGCCAGCAGTGAACCGGGACTAGCGGGACACACAGATACGCAGTATTTT.

This clonotype was observed a few times. The rearrangement uses TRBV20-1 and TRBJ2-5; D might be TRBD1 (6 bases). Trimming removed 1 base at V and 5 bases at J, with 17 bases between. The CDR3 totals 15 residues. Per the germline V gene, CDR1 is DFQATT and CDR2 is SNEGSKA (reference sequence). Written as DNA, the CDR3 is TGCAGTGCTAGAGTTCAGGGGTTTATCGGGGAGACCCAGTACTTC. Translating it yields CSARVQGFIGETQYF.

The chain uses TRBV11-2 and TRBJ1-2; D is uncertain. The CDR3 extends over 17 amino acids. Germline V gene data show CDR1 as SGHAT and CDR2 as FQNNGV. V shed 5 bases and J shed 4 bases, with 23 bases lying between them. The CDR3 DNA reads TGTGCCAGCAGCATTGAGGTAACAAGCAGAAGGACCTATGGCTACACCTTC. Translating gives CASSIEVTSRRTYGYTF.

In its sample, this clonotype was seen many times. V gene TRBV12-3 or TRBV12-4 combines with J gene TRBJ1-2; unclear D gene. The CDR3 is made up of 17 amino acids. The V end was cut by 5 bases, the J end by 4 bases, with 23 bases between. The CDR3 protein is CASSNGSSFRKTYGYTF. Here the CDR3 DNA reads TGTGCCAGCAGTAATGGAAGCAGCTTCCGAAAGACCTATGGCTACACCTTC.

The rearrangement uses TRBV9 and TRBJ2-7; D possibly uses TRBD1 or TRBD2 (5 bases each). Germline V CDR1 and CDR2: SGDLS, YYNGEE. The CDR3 spans 15 residues. CDR3 DNA: TGCGCCAACAGCGCGACCGGGACCAAATCTTCCGAGCAGTACGTC. Protein: CANSATGTKSSEQYV.

In its sample, this clonotype was seen many times. J is TRBJ2-1 and V is TRBV4-3; possibly TRBD1 for D (5 bases). Germline V gene data show CDR1 as LGHNA and CDR2 as YSLEER. V was pared by 1 base and J by 10 bases, with 20 bases between. The CDR3 length is 16 residues. The CDR3 DNA reads TGCGCCAGCAGCCAAGGCAGGACCCGGCGGTGGGGCGAGCAGTTCTTC. Residues: CASSQGRTRRWGEQFF.

This clonotype occurred many times. CDR3 in DNA: TGTGCCAGCAGCAAGGACAGTTACAACACTGAAGCTTTCTTT. It translates to CASSKDSYNTEAFF. The chain recombines TRBV5-4 with TRBJ1-1; D is perhaps TRBD1 (6 bases). The CDR3 spans 14 residues. Trimming removed 4 bases from V and 2 bases from J, with 12 bases in between. Germline loops: CDR1 SGHNT, CDR2 YYREEE (reference sequence).

This clonotype was seen many times. The rearrangement uses TRBV28 and TRBJ1-3; D gene ambiguous. In germline, CDR1 is MDHEN, CDR2 SYDVKM. V dropped 2 bases and J dropped 0 bases, with 11 bases sitting between them. The CDR3 contains 16 residues. The CDR3 protein is CASSLPGDLSGNTIYF. Written as DNA, the CDR3 is TGTGCCAGCAGTTTACCTGGCGATCTCTCTGGAAACACCATATATTTT.

This clonotype was counted once. It may be a read error: a sequence one base away is much more abundant. The chain carries TRBV6-9 and TRBJ1-2; no clear D gene. In germline, CDR1 is MNHGY, CDR2 SVAAGI. V was trimmed by 8 bases and J by 4 bases, leaving 26 bases between them. This CDR3 has 17 residues. CDR3 in amino acids: CASGHAKPYGKTYGYTF. The CDR3 DNA is TGTGCCAGCGGTCATGCTAAGCCTTACGGAAAGACCTATGGCTACACCTTC.

This clonotype was seen many times. This sequence joins TRBV4-1 and TRBJ1-1; no definite D call. The germline V and J ends were trimmed by 1 base and 0 bases, with 12 bases remaining between them. The germline CDR1 and CDR2 sequences are MGHRA and YSYEKL. This CDR3 spans 16 amino acids. As DNA, the CDR3 is TGCGCCAGCAGCCAAGGACACTTCCAGATGAACACTGAAGCTTTCTTT. Translation gives CASSQGHFQMNTEAFF.

This clonotype was seen ten or more times. The chain has TRBV20-1 and TRBJ1-1, with D perhaps TRBD1 (5 bases). Germline V CDR1 and CDR2: DFQATT, SNEGSKA (reference sequence). This CDR3 has 12 residues. The V end lost 6 bases, the J end lost 1 base, and 9 bases lay between the germline ends. The CDR3 loop is CSALQGNTEAFF. DNA for the CDR3: TGCAGTGCGCTTCAGGGGAACACTGAAGCTTTCTTT.

Regarding this clonotype: This sequence may be a read error, since a much larger clone differs from it by one base. V gene TRBV10-3 combines with J gene TRBJ2-7, with D unresolved. Germline V gene data show CDR1 as ENHRY and CDR2 as SYGVKD. The CDR3 runs to 15 residues. CDR3 loop: CTISELGPPTYEQYF. CDR3 DNA: TGTACCATCAGTGAGTTAGGCCCCCCAACCTACGAGCAGTACTTC.

In its sample, this clonotype was seen many times. The chain is built from TRBV7-4 and TRBJ1-2; D remains ambiguous. The CDR3 has 17 residues. V lost 3 bases and J lost 4, with 21 bases in between. Germline lookup yields CDR1 SGHVT and CDR2 SQSDAQ. The CDR3 sequence is CASSFVVSARKTYGYTF. The CDR3 DNA follows: TGTGCCAGCAGCTTCGTAGTTTCAGCTCGAAAGACCTATGGCTACACCTTC.

In its sample, this clonotype was seen a few times. The genes are TRBV4-1 and TRBJ2-4; TRBD2 might be the D (6 bases). The length of the CDR3 is 14 residues. CDR1 is MGHRA and CDR2 is YSYEKL in the germline V gene. Trimming pared 0 bases from V and 9 bases from J, leaving 12 bases between. The CDR3 DNA reads TGCGCCAGCAGCCAAGAGGAGACTAGGGGCATTCAGTACTTC. The encoded protein is CASSQEETRGIQYF.

This clonotype was seen at least ten times. V usage is TRBV11-2 and J usage is TRBJ1-5; possibly TRBD1 for D (5 bases). V was clipped by 4 bases and J by 3 bases, with 13 bases between them. The germline gives CDR1 SGHAT, CDR2 FQNNGV. CDR3 length equals 15 residues. CDR3 residues: CASSSSRGTNQPQHF. In nucleotides, the CDR3 is TGTGCCAGCAGCTCCAGCCGGGGGACCAATCAGCCCCAGCATTTT.

The chain recombines TRBV18 with TRBJ2-1; 8 nucleotides match TRBD2. The CDR3 is made up of 17 amino acids. The ends lost 1 base at V and 6 bases at J; junction bases unmatched: 11. Germline V gives CDR1 KGHSH, CDR2 LQKENI. CDR3 amino acids: CASSPLGSGGGGNEQFF. CDR3 bases: TGTGCCAGCTCACCACTTGGAAGCGGGGGCGGGGGCAATGAGCAGTTCTTC.

The chain has TRBV24-1 and TRBJ1-2, with D unclear. Per the germline V gene, CDR1 is KGHDR and CDR2 is SFDVKD. V lost 5 bases and J lost 4, with 22 bases in between. This CDR3 is built from 17 residues. DNA for the CDR3: TGTGCCACCAGTGCCTTACTTAGTACCAGAAAGACCTATGGCTACACCTTC. It yields the protein CATSALLSTRKTYGYTF.

There are many counts of this clonotype. The V call is TRBV6-5, the J call TRBJ1-4, with a tentative D call TRBD1 (6 bases). Between the trimmed V and J ends, which lost 2 bases and 8 bases, there was a span of 15 bases. Per the germline V gene, CDR1 is MNHEY and CDR2 is SVGAGI. The CDR3 runs 15 residues. In nucleotides, the CDR3 is TGTGCCAGCAGTTACACAGGACAGTCTGGGGAAAAACTGTTTTTT. Translating it yields CASSYTGQSGEKLFF.

This clonotype was found a few times. V gene TRBV21-1 combines with J gene TRBJ2-3; the D segment call TRBD1 is taken from the table without a DNA check. TRBV21-1 is flagged as a pseudogene. The CDR3 contains 16 residues. Here the CDR3 DNA reads TGTGCCAGCAGCACAGCCCGCGGGGGGGCGACAGATACGCAGTATTTT. Its translation: CASSTARGGATDTQYF.

In its sample, this clonotype was seen many times. This sequence joins TRBV2 and TRBJ1-2; 12 nucleotides line up with TRBD1. The CDR3 contains 16 residues. The V segment lost 6 bases and the J segment 7 bases; nucleotides outside the gene matches: 12. Germline V gene lookup returns CDR1 SNHLY and CDR2 FYNNEI. DNA of the CDR3: TGTGCCAGCAGGAGAGGCCCGGGACAGGGGGCGGTTGGCTACACCTTC. Its translation is CASRRGPGQGAVGYTF.

This clonotype was recorded many times. This chain connects TRBV27 to TRBJ1-4; 7 positions match TRBD1. After removal of 4 bases from V and 4 bases from J, the junction contained 3 bases not matched to a gene. Germline values: CDR1 MNHEY, CDR2 SMNVEV (reference sequence). The length of the CDR3 is 14 residues. The CDR3 DNA reads as TGTGCCAGCAGTTCGGGACAGTATAATGAAAAACTGTTTTTT. Its protein product is CASSSGQYNEKLFF.

In regard to this clonotype: A much more abundant neighbour one base away suggests this may be a read error. The chain joins TRBV30 to TRBJ1-2; no definite D call. This CDR3 spans 16 amino acids. Deletions cut 5 bases from V and 4 bases from J, with 23 bases between. CDR1 GTSNPN and CDR2 SVGIG come from the germline V gene (reference sequence). Here the CDR3 reads CAWCPKRYRRTYGYTF. As DNA, the CDR3 is TGTGCCTGGTGTCCCAAGCGTTATAGAAGGACCTATGGCTACACCTTC. Full variable domain (rest looked up from reference TRBV30 and TRBJ1-2): SQTIHQWPATLVQPVGSPLSLECTVEGTSNPNLYWYRQAAGRGLQLLFYSVGIGQISSEVPQNLSASRPQDRQFILSSKKLLLSDSGFYLCAWCPKRYRRTYGYTFGSGTRLTVV.

Many counts were recorded for this clonotype. This chain connects TRBV5-3 to TRBJ1-2; D not certain. TRBV5-3 is classed as an ORF, of uncertain function. This CDR3 contains 16 residues. V shed 5 bases and J shed 4 bases, with 21 bases lying between them. CDR3 sequence reads: CARRHKVVRKTYGYTF. The CDR3 DNA is TGTGCCAGAAGACACAAAGTGGTGAGAAAGACCTATGGCTACACCTTC.

Many counts were recorded for this clonotype. This chain joins TRBV8-2 and TRBJ2-6; the table calls TRBD1, which could not be checked here. TRBV8-2 is labeled a pseudogene. The CDR3 contains 17 residues. The CDR3 is CGMAHRITQSRANVLTF. CDR3 coding DNA: TGTGGCATGGCACATAGGATAACACAAAGTCGGGCCAACGTCCTGACTTTC.

This clonotype appeared many times. This chain connects TRBV19 to TRBJ2-3; 9 nucleotides align to TRBD2. V was pared by 11 bases and J by 2 bases, with 8 bases of the junction left unmatched. The CDR3 is made up of 14 amino acids. Germline loops: CDR1 LNHDA, CDR2 SQIVND (reference sequence). The CDR3 sequence: CASMGGRDTDTQYF. DNA of the CDR3: TGTGCCTCTATGGGCGGGAGGGACACAGATACGCAGTATTTT.

In the case of this clonotype: This may stem from a read error, because a much larger clone lies one nucleotide away. The CDR3 carries no conserved terminal phenylalanine or tryptophan, so it likely arises from a read error. The V and J genes are TRBV20-1 and TRBJ2-3; TRBD2 agrees at 15 bases. CDR1 DFQATT and CDR2 SNEGSKA come from the germline V gene (reference sequence). V lost 6 bases and J lost 0; bases outside the gene matches: 7. The CDR3 extends over 17 amino acids. CDR3 loop: CSAPRTSGRGSTDTQYS. The CDR3 DNA follows: TGCAGTGCCCCCAGGACTAGCGGGAGGGGCAGCACAGATACGCAGTATTCT.

Ten or more counts support this clonotype. V is TRBV4-2 and J is TRBJ2-7; the match to TRBD2 covers 14 bases. The CDR3 is 16 amino acids. V lost 1 base, J lost 5 bases, and 4 bases stayed unmatched. Germline V gives CDR1 LGHNA, CDR2 YNFKEQ. CDR3 coding DNA: TGTGCCAGCAGCCAAGGGGGGACTAGCGGGAGAAACGAGCAGTACTTC. It translates to CASSQGGTSGRNEQYF.

This clonotype was seen more than once but under ten times. The chain joins TRBV21-1 to TRBJ2-3; the table's TRBD1 call for D was not verified on the DNA. TRBV21-1 is flagged as a pseudogene. The CDR3 spans 17 residues. CDR3 coding DNA: TGTGCCAGCAGCTCAGGGGTAGCTACAGTCATGCAAGATACGCAGTATTTT. Protein product: CASSSGVATVMQDTQYF.